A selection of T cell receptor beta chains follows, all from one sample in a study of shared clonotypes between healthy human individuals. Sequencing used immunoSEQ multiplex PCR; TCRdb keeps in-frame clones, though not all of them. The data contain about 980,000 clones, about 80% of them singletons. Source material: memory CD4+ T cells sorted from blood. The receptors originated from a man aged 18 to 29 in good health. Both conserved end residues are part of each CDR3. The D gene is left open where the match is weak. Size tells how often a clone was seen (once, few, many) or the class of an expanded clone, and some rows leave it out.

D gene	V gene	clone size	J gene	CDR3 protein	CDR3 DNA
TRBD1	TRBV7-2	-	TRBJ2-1	CASSTDRGSYNEQFF	TGTGCCAGCAGTACCGACAGGGGGTCTTACAATGAGCAGTTCTTC
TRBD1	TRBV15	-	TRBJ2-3	CATSSYRQGTDTQYF	TGTGCCACCAGCAGCTATAGACAGGGGACAGATACGCAGTATTTT
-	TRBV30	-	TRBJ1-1	CAWSARLQAFF	TGTGCCTGGAGTGCCCGTTTGCAAGCTTTCTTT
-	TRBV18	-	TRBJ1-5	CASSPGMNQPQHF	TGTGCCAGCTCACCGGGTATGAATCAGCCCCAGCATTTT
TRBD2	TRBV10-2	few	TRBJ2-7	CASSGLAGAEQYF	TGCGCCAGCAGTGGACTAGCGGGGGCCGAGCAGTACTTC
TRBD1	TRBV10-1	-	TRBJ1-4	CASSEPPSPDRVEEKLFF	TGCGCCAGCAGTGAGCCACCCTCCCCCGACAGGGTTGAGGAAAAACTGTTTTTT
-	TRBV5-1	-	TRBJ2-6	CASSYTGANVLTF	TGCGCCAGCAGCTACACTGGGGCCAACGTCCTGACTTTC
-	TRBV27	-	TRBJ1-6	CASKTGSVNNSPLHF	TGTGCCAGCAAAACGGGCAGTGTGAATAATTCACCCCTCCACTTT
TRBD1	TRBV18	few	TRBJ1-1	CASSPQRQGGSNTEAFF	TGTGCCAGCTCACCCCAACGACAGGGGGGCTCGAACACTGAAGCTTTCTTT
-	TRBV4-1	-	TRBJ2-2	CASSQDRVGELFF	TGCGCCAGCAGCCAGGATCGGGTGGGGGAGCTGTTTTTT
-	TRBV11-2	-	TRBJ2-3	CASSPRDTTDTQYF	TGTGCCAGCAGCCCCAGGGACACCACAGATACGCAGTATTTT
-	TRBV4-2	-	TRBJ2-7	CASSQVKYLNGPYEQYF	TGTGCCAGCAGCCAAGTAAAGTACCTGAACGGACCCTACGAGCAGTACTTC
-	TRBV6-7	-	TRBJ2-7	CARPRGVGTIAYEQYF	TGTGCCAGGCCGAGGGGGGTGGGGACAATTGCCTACGAGCAGTACTTC
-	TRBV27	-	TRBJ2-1	CASSRTRENEQFF	TGTGCCAGCAGCAGGACAAGAGAAAATGAGCAGTTCTTC
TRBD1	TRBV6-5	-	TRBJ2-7	CASRMGQGHYEQYF	TGTGCCAGCAGGATGGGACAGGGGCACTACGAGCAGTACTTC
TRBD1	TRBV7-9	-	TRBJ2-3	CASSLGSLRDRDPDTQYF	TGTGCCAGCAGCTTGGGATCACTGCGGGACAGGGACCCAGATACGCAGTATTTT
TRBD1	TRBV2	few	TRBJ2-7	CASSKDRGGYEQYF	TGTGCCAGCAGCAAGGACAGGGGAGGCTACGAGCAGTACTTC
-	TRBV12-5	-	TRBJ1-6	CASGLDVNSPLHF	TGTGCTAGTGGTTTGGACGTCAATTCACCCCTCCACTTT
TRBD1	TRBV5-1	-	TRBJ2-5	CASSLEGGPGTQYF	TGCGCCAGCAGCTTGGAAGGGGGCCCGGGGACCCAGTACTTC
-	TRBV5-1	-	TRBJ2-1	CASSLGRGAKSDEQFF	TGCGCCAGCAGCTTGGGGCGGGGCGCAAAGTCCGATGAGCAGTTCTTC
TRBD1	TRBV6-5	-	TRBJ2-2	CASSNRGTGELFF	TGTGCCAGCAGTAACAGGGGGACCGGGGAGCTGTTTTTT
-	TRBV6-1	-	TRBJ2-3	CASRLRAVADTQYF	TGTGCCAGCAGACTCAGGGCGGTAGCAGATACGCAGTATTTT
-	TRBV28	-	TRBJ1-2	CASSLNSGGNLYGYTF	TGTGCCAGCAGTTTAAATTCGGGGGGGAACCTCTATGGCTACACCTTC
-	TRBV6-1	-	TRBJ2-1	CASSPGPLYNEQFF	TGTGCCAGCAGCCCGGGACCGCTCTACAATGAGCAGTTCTTC
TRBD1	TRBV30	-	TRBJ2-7	CAWSTGQGVAEQYF	TGTGCCTGGAGTACCGGACAGGGGGTGGCCGAGCAGTACTTC
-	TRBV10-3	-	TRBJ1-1	CAISDREEEAFF	TGTGCCATCAGTGACCGGGAGGAGGAAGCTTTCTTT
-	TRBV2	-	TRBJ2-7	CASTEDKSYEQYF	TGTGCCAGCACCGAGGACAAATCCTACGAGCAGTACTTC
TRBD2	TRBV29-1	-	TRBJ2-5	CSVDTSGVQETQYF	TGCAGCGTTGACACTAGCGGGGTACAAGAGACCCAGTACTTC
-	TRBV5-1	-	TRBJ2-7	CASSLEQGWSYEQYF	TGCGCCAGCAGCTTGGAGCAGGGCTGGTCCTACGAGCAGTACTTC
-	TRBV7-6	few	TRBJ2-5	CASSTLSQETQYF	TGTGCCAGCAGCACGCTCTCCCAAGAGACCCAGTACTTC
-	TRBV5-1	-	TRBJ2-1	CASSADMNNEQFF	TGCGCCAGCAGCGCGGACATGAACAATGAGCAGTTCTTC
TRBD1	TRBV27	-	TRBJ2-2	CASSFPGTGKPGELFF	TGTGCCAGCAGTTTTCCCGGGACAGGGAAGCCCGGGGAGCTGTTTTTT
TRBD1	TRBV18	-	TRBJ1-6	CASSPQGAAGNNSPLHF	TGTGCCAGCTCACCACAGGGGGCCGCGGGTAATAATTCACCCCTCCACTTT
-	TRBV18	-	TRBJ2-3	CASSPALGADTQYF	TGTGCCAGCTCACCAGCCTTAGGGGCAGATACGCAGTATTTT
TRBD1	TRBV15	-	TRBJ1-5	CATSRDPVRGPRQPQHF	TGTGCCACCAGCAGAGATCCGGTAAGGGGGCCTAGGCAGCCCCAGCATTTT
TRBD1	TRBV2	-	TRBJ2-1	CASSETRDRGDEQFF	TGTGCCAGCAGTGAAACCCGGGACAGGGGCGATGAGCAGTTCTTC
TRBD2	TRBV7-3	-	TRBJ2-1	CASSFGLAYNEQFF	TGTGCCAGCAGCTTCGGACTAGCATACAATGAGCAGTTCTTC